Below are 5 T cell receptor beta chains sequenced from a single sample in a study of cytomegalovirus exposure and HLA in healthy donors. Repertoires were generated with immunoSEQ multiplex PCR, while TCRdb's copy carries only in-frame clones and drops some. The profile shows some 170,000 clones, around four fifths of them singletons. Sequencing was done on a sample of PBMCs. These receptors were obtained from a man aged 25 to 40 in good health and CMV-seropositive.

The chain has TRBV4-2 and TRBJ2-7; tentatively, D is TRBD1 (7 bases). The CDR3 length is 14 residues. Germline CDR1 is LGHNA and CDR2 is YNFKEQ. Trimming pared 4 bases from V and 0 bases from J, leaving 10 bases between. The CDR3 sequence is CASSPGGSSYEQYF. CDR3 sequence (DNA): TGTGCCAGCAGCCCAGGGGGGAGCTCCTACGAGCAGTACTTC.

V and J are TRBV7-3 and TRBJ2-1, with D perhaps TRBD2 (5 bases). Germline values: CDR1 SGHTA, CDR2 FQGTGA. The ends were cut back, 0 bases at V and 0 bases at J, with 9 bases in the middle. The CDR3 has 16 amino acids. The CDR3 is CASSLTSTSSYNEQFF. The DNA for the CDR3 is TGTGCCAGCAGCTTAACATCTACTAGCTCCTACAATGAGCAGTTCTTC.

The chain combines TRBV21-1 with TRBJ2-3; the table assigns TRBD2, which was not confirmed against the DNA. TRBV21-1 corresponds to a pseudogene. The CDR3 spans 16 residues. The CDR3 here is CASSKGTSGGKDTQYF. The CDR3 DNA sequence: TGTGCCAGCAGCAAAGGGACTAGCGGGGGGAAAGATACGCAGTATTTT.

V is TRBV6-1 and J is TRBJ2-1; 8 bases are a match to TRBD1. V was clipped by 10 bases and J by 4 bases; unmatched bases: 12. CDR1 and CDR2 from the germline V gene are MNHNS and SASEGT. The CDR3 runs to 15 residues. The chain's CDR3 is CAISGQGGAYNEQFF. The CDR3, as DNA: TGTGCCATCTCCGGACAGGGAGGAGCATACAATGAGCAGTTCTTC.

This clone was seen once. CDR3 bases: TGTGCCAGCAGTTACTATGGGGGCGTGACAGATACGCAGTATTTT. Translating gives CASSYYGGVTDTQYF. The V gene is TRBV6-5, the J gene TRBJ2-3; possible D gene TRBD1, 6 bases. Germline CDR1 is MNHEY and CDR2 is SVGAGI. The V end lost 1 base, the J end lost 3 bases, and 11 bases lay between the germline ends. The CDR3 loop spans 15 amino acids.